The source of this T cell receptor beta chain is a study of T cell repertoires in cytomegalovirus infection (dated 2019 in TCRdb). Some background on the complete study: Donor HLA type was relevant to the analysis, as public TCR beta signatures indicated carriage of CMV infection together with the matching HLA type.

The germline ends are 11 bases apart after V is trimmed by 5 bases and J by 6 bases. From its cysteine to its phenylalanine, the CDR3 spans 13 amino acids. Left in the record is the CDR3 DNA by itself, 39 bases read in frame from the first base. Here is what the overall study found, with its caveats: In the ex vivo response, HLA-C-restricted CMV-specific TCR beta clonotypes were dominant, and in two of eight donors the single most frequent clonotype came from this HLA-C-restricted group. In both this cohort and an independent cohort of several hundred donors, the cumulative frequency of public TCR beta family members distinguished carriers of CMV infection plus the relevant HLA type.

The instrument was an Illumina HiSeq 1500. Using fastp at Q25 and MiXCR, TCRdb reprocessed the public reads and kept productive beta chains. Every entry covers one CDR3 protein and lists the most common genes and DNA from its rows. The sample records 150,000 to 200,000 distinct CDR3 sequences, roughly 19% of which are singletons. Of the sample, 2.5% to 3% falls within the top ten clones. This clonotype came up a few times. No cognate antigen has been identified for it. Within one base of it there is no much larger clone, and no base qualities were kept. The sequence joins TRBV12-3 or TRBV12-4 to TRBJ2-1, with the identity of the D gene unclear. The sample consisted of PBMCs. This TCR was sampled from a human donor in good health (CMV status not recorded). Some clones in this sample may be carry-over from other donors' samples. The CDR3 region has the sequence CASSTPGSNEQFF. The DNA sequence follows: TGTGCCAGCAGTACGCCCGGCAGCAATGAGCAGTTCTTC.